This paragraph covers one T cell receptor (beta chain) sequence. Its antigen is not identified. These data belong to a study of T-cell memory formation after mild COVID-19. For the study at large: Most TCR clusters belonged to a single donor. Study-level findings and limits: Day 15 to 85 contractors were CD4/CD8 balanced; later expanders leaned CD4+.

5'RACE, which relied on constant-segment primers, yielded TCR alpha and TCR beta cDNA libraries carrying sample barcodes and UMIs. TCRdb reprocessed the 5' RACE reads via MiXCR and lists one record per CDR3 protein. The data contain over 500,000 distinct CDR3 sequences, 15% to 20% of them singletons. The CDR3 totals 15 residues. V lost 0 bases and J lost 5, with 11 bases in between. CDR1 is LGHDT, CDR2 YNNKEL, per germline (reference sequence). Source material: PBMCs or a T cell subset sorted from them (not recorded which). The rearrangement links TRBV3-1 to TRBJ1-5; D might be TRBD1 (6 bases). The clonotype originates from an adult woman who had mild COVID-19 (a few samples of this study predate the infection). Cell type and time point are not known. CDR3 protein: CASSQDVGGDQPQHF. CDR3 in DNA: TGTGCCAGCAGCCAAGATGTCGGGGGCGATCAGCCCCAGCATTTT.